The 28 T cell receptor beta chains given below trace back to one sample, sequenced in a study of control samples from healthy donors and cancer patients. Produced via immunoSEQ multiplex PCR; TCRdb's table is partial and in-frame only. This sample has about 65,000 clones; just over 90% occur once, and the top ten carry around 1.2%. The sample consisted of PBMCs. The source of these receptors is a woman in her forties or fifties with colorectal cancer.

This chain uses TRBV6-5 with TRBJ1-2; possibly TRBD1 for D (5 bases). With 2 bases removed from V and 6 bases from J, the gap between germline ends came to 10 bases. The CDR3 runs 13 residues. Germline V gene lookup returns CDR1 MNHEY and CDR2 SVGAGI. Here the CDR3 reads CASSYGGVDGYTF. CDR3 sequence (DNA): TGTGCCAGCAGTTACGGGGGAGTAGATGGCTACACCTTC.

CDR3 sequence (DNA): TGTGCCAGCACCCCCGGACGGATTCTCCATGGCTACACCTTC. Amino acid sequence: CASTPGRILHGYTF. This chain links TRBV2 with TRBJ1-2; no clear D gene. Germline V CDR1 and CDR2: SNHLY, FYNNEI. V was cut by 7 bases and J by 6 bases, with 18 bases left in between. CDR3 length equals 14 residues.

The chain links TRBV6-1 to TRBJ1-6; 10 bases are a match to TRBD1. The V and J ends lost 3 bases and 6 bases, in that order; junction bases with no gene match: 2. Germline loops: CDR1 MNHNS, CDR2 SASEGT. This CDR3 is 15 amino acids long. CDR3 protein: CASSDRDRGNSPLHF. The CDR3 DNA reads TGTGCCAGCAGTGACCGGGACAGGGGTAATTCACCCCTCCACTTT.

The chain joins TRBV12-5 to TRBJ1-1, with D perhaps TRBD1 (6 bases). Germline-derived CDR1 and CDR2 are LGHNT and FRNRAP. This CDR3 contains 14 residues. With 6 bases removed from V and 5 bases from J, the gap between germline ends came to 16 bases. CDR3 bases: TGTGCTAGTGGCCGAATGAACAGGGTTACTGAAGCTTTCTTT. Protein product: CASGRMNRVTEAFF. Full variable domain (remainder filled in from reference TRBV12-5 and TRBJ1-1): DARVTQTPRHKVTEMGQEVTMRCQPILGHNTVFWYRQTMMQGLELLAYFRNRAPLDDSGMPKDRFSAEMPDATLATLKIQPSEPRDSAVYFCASGRMNRVTEAFFGQGTRLTVV.

The chain combines TRBV4-1 with TRBJ1-5; 7 bases are a match to TRBD1. The V gene end was trimmed by 1 base and the J gene end by 2 bases; junction bases not matched to a gene: 5. Per germline, CDR1 MGHRA and CDR2 YSYEKL. The CDR3 is 16 residues long. The CDR3: CASSQVGRGGNQPQHF. In DNA, the CDR3 is TGCGCCAGCAGCCAAGTAGGCAGGGGGGGCAATCAGCCCCAGCATTTT.

The rearrangement uses TRBV19 and TRBJ2-2; D perhaps matches TRBD2 (7 bases). The CDR3 covers 15 residues. Germline V gives CDR1 LNHDA, CDR2 SQIVND (reference sequence). Trimming shortened V by 7 bases and J by 1 base, and 13 bases separated the two germline ends. This chain's CDR3 is CASMTGGRNTGELFF. CDR3 nucleotide sequence: TGTGCCAGTATGACGGGGGGCAGGAACACCGGGGAGCTGTTTTTT.

The genes are TRBV19 and TRBJ2-5; D is possibly TRBD2 (5 bases). The CDR3 contains 15 residues. The V and J ends lost 3 bases and 2 bases respectively, with 13 bases between them. From germline, CDR1 is LNHDA and CDR2 SQIVND (reference sequence). This chain's CDR3 is CASSIATGSQETQYF. CDR3 nucleotides: TGTGCCAGTAGTATCGCAACGGGATCGCAAGAGACCCAGTACTTC.

This chain joins TRBV10-3 and TRBJ2-1; perhaps D is TRBD1 or TRBD2 (5 bases each). CDR1 is ENHRY and CDR2 is SYGVKD in the germline V gene. The CDR3 length is 12 residues. V was trimmed by 3 bases and J by 10 bases, leaving 10 bases between them. The CDR3 DNA sequence: TGTGCCATCAGTGACCCGGGACGGGAGCAGTTCTTC. Residues: CAISDPGREQFF.

V is TRBV9 and J is TRBJ1-2, with 9 bases aligning to TRBD1. Germline V gene data show CDR1 as SGDLS and CDR2 as YYNGEE. This CDR3 contains 15 residues. The V and J ends lost 3 bases and 7 bases, in that order; junction bases with no gene match: 10. CDR3 in amino acids: CASSGRDRVSSGYTF. CDR3 DNA: TGTGCCAGCAGCGGCCGGGACAGGGTTTCCTCTGGCTACACCTTC.

The gene calls are TRBV2 and TRBJ2-2; tentatively, D is TRBD1 or TRBD2 (5 bases each). The CDR3 runs 15 residues. V was shortened by 3 bases and J by 4 bases, with 12 bases between the two germline ends. CDR1 is SNHLY and CDR2 is FYNNEI in the germline V gene. CDR3 in DNA: TGTGCCAGCAGTGATGTTGGGGGACGCACCGGGGAGCTGTTTTTT. This sequence encodes CASSDVGGRTGELFF.

The chain is built from TRBV11-3 and TRBJ2-5; D tentatively reads TRBD1 or TRBD2 (5 bases each). This CDR3 has 13 amino acids. Per the germline V gene, CDR1 is SGHNT and CDR2 is YENEEA. Trimming pared 5 bases from V and 2 bases from J, leaving 9 bases between. CDR3 loop: CASSRDGQETQYF. CDR3 nucleotide sequence: TGTGCCAGCAGCCGGGACGGACAAGAGACCCAGTACTTC.

The gene calls are TRBV4-1 and TRBJ2-3, with TRBD2 matching 11 bases. CDR3 length equals 18 residues. Germline-derived CDR1 and CDR2 are MGHRA and YSYEKL. V shed 4 bases and J 4 bases; nucleotides not matched to a gene: 13. CDR3 protein: CASSPHRSSGRLSDTQYF. For the CDR3, the DNA is TGCGCCAGCAGCCCACACCGCTCTAGCGGGAGGCTCTCAGATACGCAGTATTTT.

This chain uses TRBV5-5 with TRBJ2-2; no definite D call. V shed 2 bases and J shed 0 bases, with 14 bases lying between them. CDR1 SGHKS and CDR2 YYEKEE come from the germline V gene (reference sequence). CDR3 length: 17 amino acids. The CDR3 loop is CASSFAARITNTGELFF. The CDR3 nucleotides read TGTGCCAGCAGCTTCGCGGCCAGGATAACGAACACCGGGGAGCTGTTTTTT.

This clone came up once. V gene TRBV30 combines with J gene TRBJ1-1; D ambiguous. This CDR3 comprises 13 residues. Germline CDR1 is GTSNPN and CDR2 is SVGIG (reference sequence). V dropped 2 bases and J dropped 1 base, with 8 bases sitting between them. The CDR3 loop reads CAWSPPRNTEAFF. CDR3 bases: TGTGCCTGGAGTCCTCCCAGGAACACTGAAGCTTTCTTT. Full variable domain (remainder filled in from reference TRBV30 and TRBJ1-1): SQTIHQWPATLVQPVGSPLSLECTVEGTSNPNLYWYRQAAGRGLQLLFYSVGIGQISSEVPQNLSASRPQDRQFILSSKKLLLSDSGFYLCAWSPPRNTEAFFGQGTRLTVV.

This chain connects TRBV27 to TRBJ2-1; 15 nucleotides align to TRBD2. V dropped 5 bases and J dropped 5; count of bases not matched to a gene: 7. CDR1 is MNHEY, CDR2 SMNVEV, per germline (reference sequence). The CDR3 extends over 17 amino acids. CDR3 in DNA: TGTGCCAGCAGTCCGGGACTAGCGGGAGGAGGAAACAATGAGCAGTTCTTC. Translating gives CASSPGLAGGGNNEQFF.

The chain has TRBV6-5 and TRBJ1-2; TRBD1 matches at 9 bases. The CDR3 loop spans 13 amino acids. The J segment lost 6 bases and the V segment lost 6 bases, leaving 5 bases of the junction unmatched. The germline CDR1 and CDR2 sequences are MNHEY and SVGAGI. Written as DNA, the CDR3 is TGTGCCAGCAGCCGGGACAGGGAGGATGGCTACACCTTC. It yields the protein CASSRDREDGYTF.

The chain is built from TRBV2 and TRBJ2-1, with a possible D match to TRBD1 (6 bases). The CDR3 is 14 amino acids. In germline, CDR1 is SNHLY, CDR2 FYNNEI. Trimming removed 4 bases at V and 5 bases at J, with 12 bases between. The CDR3 region has the DNA TGTGCCAGCAGTGCCGAAACAGGGAACAATGAGCAGTTCTTC. Translation gives CASSAETGNNEQFF.

This chain connects TRBV20-1 to TRBJ1-3; 8 bases fit TRBD1. The CDR3 loop spans 13 amino acids. CDR1 and CDR2 from the germline V gene are DFQATT and SNEGSKA (reference sequence). Trimming at V came to 3 bases and at J to 4 bases, leaving 2 bases not matched to a gene. DNA for the CDR3: TGCAGTGCTAGTCAGGGGGCCGGAAACACCATATATTTT. Translated, it gives CSASQGAGNTIYF.

CDR3 protein: CASMVQNYGYTF. CDR3 DNA sequence: TGTGCCAGCATGGTACAGAACTATGGCTACACCTTC. The chain recombines TRBV28 with TRBJ1-2; D is ambiguous. Per the germline V gene, CDR1 is MDHEN and CDR2 is SYDVKM. This CDR3 has 12 residues. V dropped 7 bases and J dropped 2 bases, with 8 bases sitting between them.

The chain carries TRBV11-3 and TRBJ2-5; possibly TRBD1 for D (5 bases). The CDR3 is 13 amino acids. Germline V gene lookup returns CDR1 SGHNT and CDR2 YENEEA. The V end lost 5 bases, the J end lost 6 bases, and 13 bases lay between the germline ends. Here the CDR3 reads CASSPDMDKTQYF. CDR3 DNA: TGTGCCAGCAGCCCGGACATGGACAAGACCCAGTACTTC.

This chain joins TRBV14 and TRBJ2-2; TRBD2 might be the D (6 bases). Looked up from germline, CDR1 is SGHDN and CDR2 is FVKESK. CDR3 length: 14 residues. V dropped 0 bases and J dropped 6 bases, with 8 bases sitting between them. In nucleotides, the CDR3 is TGTGCCAGCAGCCAAGATTGGGGGGCCGGGGAGCTGTTTTTT. Translated, it gives CASSQDWGAGELFF.

The chain couples TRBV7-2 to TRBJ1-2; the match to TRBD1 covers 10 bases. Trimming at V came to 1 base and at J to 2 bases, leaving 4 bases not matched to a gene. This CDR3 has 16 amino acids. Germline V CDR1 and CDR2: SGHTA, FQGNSA. The CDR3 sequence: CASSLVATGGNYGYTF. The CDR3 nucleotides read TGTGCCAGCAGCTTAGTGGCGACAGGGGGCAACTATGGCTACACCTTC. The complete variable domain, with remaining parts taken from reference TRBV7-2 and TRBJ1-2, reads GAGVSQSPSNKVTEKGKDVELRCDPISGHTALYWYRQSLGQGLEFLIYFQGNSAPDKSGLPSDRFSAERTGGSVSTLTIQRTQQEDSAVYLCASSLVATGGNYGYTFGSGTRLTVV.

This chain links TRBV14 with TRBJ1-1; D gene ambiguous. This CDR3 has 12 amino acids. The V gene lost 1 base and the J gene lost 4 bases, with 4 bases spanning the gap. Germline loops: CDR1 SGHDN, CDR2 FVKESK. The CDR3 sequence: CASSQVTTEAFF. The CDR3 nucleotides are TGTGCCAGCAGCCAAGTCACCACTGAAGCTTTCTTT.

This sequence joins TRBV7-2 and TRBJ2-7; 8 nucleotides line up with TRBD1. The CDR3 spans 14 residues. V dropped 5 bases and J dropped 5; count of bases not matched to a gene: 8. CDR1 SGHTA and CDR2 FQGNSA come from the germline V gene. This chain's CDR3 is CASSRRQGSHEQYF. The CDR3 region has the DNA TGTGCCAGCAGCCGTCGACAGGGGTCCCACGAGCAGTACTTC.

V gene TRBV6-4 combines with J gene TRBJ1-2; a possible D gene is TRBD1 (6 bases). This CDR3 is built from 14 residues. The ends were cut back, 5 bases at V and 4 bases at J, with 14 bases in the middle. CDR1 is MRHNA, CDR2 SNTAGT, per germline. The CDR3 protein is CASSPEKGGYGYTF. As DNA, the CDR3 is TGTGCCAGCAGTCCCGAAAAGGGGGGCTATGGCTACACCTTC.

The J gene is TRBJ2-2, the V gene TRBV5-1; 10 positions match TRBD1. Germline assignment: CDR1 SGHRS and CDR2 YFSETQ. V gave up 4 bases and J gave up 1 base; unmatched junction bases: 4. The CDR3 is 16 amino acids. The CDR3 here is CASSVGQGMNTGELFF. The CDR3 coding sequence is TGCGCCAGCAGCGTGGGACAGGGGATGAACACCGGGGAGCTGTTTTTT.

The rearrangement links TRBV12-3 or TRBV12-4 to TRBJ2-1; a possible D gene is TRBD2 (5 bases). The ends were cut back, 3 bases at V and 8 bases at J, with 8 bases in the middle. This CDR3 has 12 amino acids. The CDR3: CASSLRADEQFF. In DNA, the CDR3 is TGTGCCAGCAGTTTGCGAGCGGATGAGCAGTTCTTC.

Here the CDR3 reads CASSYTVDNQPQHF. The DNA of the CDR3 is TGTGCCAGCAGTTATACAGTAGATAATCAGCCCCAGCATTTT. This chain joins TRBV5-5 and TRBJ1-5, with unresolved D. Germline V CDR1 and CDR2: SGHKS, YYEKEE (reference sequence). This CDR3 has 14 amino acids. Trimming pared 5 bases from V and 4 bases from J, leaving 13 bases between. The variable domain in full, with the rest retrieved from reference TRBV5-5 and TRBJ1-5, is DAGVTQSPTHLIKTRGQQVTLRCSPISGHKSVSWYQQVLGQGPQFIFQYYEKEERGRGNFPDRFSARQFPNYSSELNVNALLLGDSALYLCASSYTVDNQPQHFGDGTRLSIL.